This entry describes one TCR beta chain. The read ends 3 residues before the CDR3 terminus; that terminus is restored from the germline J gene. The germline V gene encodes CDR1 DFQATT and CDR2 SNEGSKA (reference sequence). Trimming took 0 bases from V and 4 from J; bases not matched to a gene: 4. CDR3 length: 14 amino acids. The source of the sample is a study of Tregs in tolerant kidney transplant recipients. TCRdb's copy holds only in-frame clones and misses some; the assay was immunoSEQ multiplex PCR. The sample data list about 48,000 clones. This TCR was recovered from a human donor who received a combined kidney and bone marrow transplant. The source material was CD4+ T cells from blood, sampled before the transplant. J is TRBJ2-7 and V is TRBV20-1; 9 positions match TRBD1. CDR3 region: CSAREGTGRYEQYF. Partial CDR3 DNA: TGCAGTGCTAGAGAGGGGACAGGGCGTTACGAG.